The 18 T cell receptor beta chains given below trace back to one sample, sequenced in a study of pediatric ulcerative colitis. During colonoscopy, one to two rectal pinch biopsies were collected. Clones were sequenced by immunoSEQ multiplex PCR, and TCRdb holds only the in-frame ones, with some missing. The data hold about 22,000 clones, with around 69% observed a single time. Sequenced sample: gut tissue. These receptors originate from a boy between 10 and 17 years old with severe ulcerative colitis.

The V call is TRBV19, the J call TRBJ2-5; a weak D match, TRBD1 (6 bases). CDR1 and CDR2 (germline): LNHDA, SQIVND (reference sequence). V dropped 1 base and J dropped 4 bases, with 13 bases sitting between them. CDR3 size: 15 residues. CDR3: CASSIVISGAETQYF. CDR3 nucleotide sequence: TGTGCCAGTAGTATAGTAATCTCAGGGGCAGAGACCCAGTACTTC.

This chain joins TRBV19 and TRBJ2-1; 8 nucleotides match TRBD1. Germline-derived CDR1 and CDR2 are LNHDA and SQIVND (reference sequence). After removal of 3 bases from V and 10 bases from J, the junction contained 8 bases not matched to a gene. The CDR3 covers 14 residues. The CDR3 is CASSIPQGAREQFF. In DNA, the CDR3 is TGTGCCAGTAGTATCCCCCAGGGGGCGCGGGAGCAGTTCTTC.

The chain carries TRBV30 and TRBJ1-2, with 9 bases lining up with TRBD1. This CDR3 is built from 12 residues. V shed 4 bases, J shed 5 bases, and the junction held 2 bases outside the gene matches. Germline loops: CDR1 GTSNPN, CDR2 SVGIG (reference sequence). CDR3 residues: CAWNRGLYGYTF. CDR3 coding DNA: TGTGCCTGGAACAGGGGGCTGTATGGCTACACCTTC.

CDR3 residues: CASSPQSNTYEQYF. CDR3 DNA: TGTGCCAGCAGCCCCCAATCCAACACCTACGAGCAGTACTTC. This rearrangement joins TRBV9 to TRBJ2-7; no definite D call. This CDR3 spans 14 amino acids. Germline CDR1 and CDR2: SGDLS and YYNGEE. Trimming stripped 4 bases from V and 2 bases from J, with 13 bases between.

This rearrangement joins TRBV28 to TRBJ1-1; D is undetermined. The V end was cut by 5 bases, the J end by 6 bases, with 19 bases between. The CDR3 has 15 amino acids. CDR1 and CDR2 from the germline V gene are MDHEN and SYDVKM. CDR3 in DNA: TGTGCCAGCAGTACGGGCCCGCCAAGTTCTTCTGAAGCTTTCTTT. This codes for CASSTGPPSSSEAFF.

The genes are TRBV6-6 and TRBJ2-7; no clear D gene. Trimming stripped 4 bases from V and 2 bases from J, with 3 bases between. Germline loops: CDR1 MNHNY, CDR2 SVGAGI (reference sequence). The CDR3 runs to 11 residues. This CDR3 is CASSFTYEQYF. In nucleotides, the CDR3 is TGTGCCAGCAGTTTCACCTACGAGCAGTACTTC.

V usage is TRBV28 and J usage is TRBJ1-6, with no clear D. This CDR3 has 13 residues. V lost 10 bases, J lost 9 bases, and 16 bases lay in between. Per germline, CDR1 MDHEN and CDR2 SYDVKM. The DNA of the CDR3 is TGTGCCAACTCGCTCTACTTGAGTTCACCCCTCCACTTT. The encoded protein is CANSLYLSSPLHF.

The chain uses TRBV5-1 and TRBJ2-1, with a possible D match to TRBD1 (6 bases). Germline loops: CDR1 SGHRS, CDR2 YFSETQ. V was clipped by 4 bases and J by 7 bases, with 12 bases between them. This CDR3 region has 13 residues. The CDR3 DNA reads as TGCGCCAGCAGCCCAGACAGGACTAATGAGCAGTTCTTC. It translates to CASSPDRTNEQFF.

The rearrangement links TRBV5-1 to TRBJ1-4; D remains unclear. Germline assignment: CDR1 SGHRS and CDR2 YFSETQ. The CDR3 runs to 14 residues. Trimming took off 0 bases at V and 8 bases at J, with 11 bases between the two ends. Here the CDR3 reads CASSLGTTGEKLFF. Written as DNA, the CDR3 is TGCGCCAGCAGCTTGGGAACAACGGGGGAAAAACTGTTTTTT.

The chain joins TRBV5-1 to TRBJ1-2; D unresolved. The CDR3 has 12 residues. Germline CDR1 reads SGHRS; CDR2 reads YFSETQ. Trimming took 0 bases from V and 4 from J, leaving 4 bases between them. The CDR3 DNA reads as TGCGCCAGCAGCTTGGACAGCTATGGCTACACCTTC. Protein product: CASSLDSYGYTF.

The rearrangement links TRBV9 to TRBJ1-3; possible D gene TRBD1, 6 bases. Germline CDR1 is SGDLS and CDR2 is YYNGEE. CDR3 length equals 15 residues. Trimming stripped 3 bases from V and 3 bases from J, with 13 bases between. This CDR3 is CASSDTGFGGNTIYF. The CDR3 DNA reads TGTGCCAGCAGCGACACAGGGTTCGGTGGAAACACCATATATTTT.

The chain combines TRBV5-1 with TRBJ2-7, with 10 bases aligning to TRBD1. Looked up from germline, CDR1 is SGHRS and CDR2 is YFSETQ. This CDR3 has 16 amino acids. V lost 4 bases, J lost 4 bases, and 11 bases stayed unmatched. CDR3 amino acids: CASSPQPGTGAYEQYF. For the CDR3, the DNA is TGCGCCAGCAGCCCCCAGCCCGGGACAGGGGCGTACGAGCAGTACTTC.

The chain uses TRBV7-8 and TRBJ2-1; D is perhaps TRBD1 or TRBD2 (7 bases each). The CDR3 has 15 residues. V lost 6 bases and J lost 4, with 16 bases in between. Germline V lookup: CDR1 SGHVS, CDR2 FQNEAQ. DNA of the CDR3: TGTGCCAGCAGGAGGTGGGAGGGGGCTTACAATGAGCAGTTCTTC. Translated: CASRRWEGAYNEQFF. Drawing the rest from reference TRBV7-8 and TRBJ2-1, the complete variable domain is GAGVSQSPRYKVAKRGQDVALRCDPISGHVSLFWYQQALGQGPEFLTYFQNEAQLDKSGLPSDRFFAERPEGSVSTLKIQRTQQEDSAVYLCASRRWEGAYNEQFFGPGTRLTVL.

This clone was seen only once. The chain is built from TRBV30 and TRBJ2-7, with 10 bases that match TRBD2. This CDR3 has 15 residues. Germline CDR1 and CDR2: GTSNPN and SVGIG (reference sequence). V was pared by 0 bases and J by 3 bases, with 5 bases of the junction left unmatched. DNA for the CDR3: TGTGCCTGGAGTGTCGCTAGCGGGGGCGTCTACGAGCAGTACTTC. It codes for CAWSVASGGVYEQYF.

The J gene is TRBJ1-1, the V gene TRBV15, with D unclear. Germline lookup yields CDR1 LNHNV and CDR2 YYDKDF (reference sequence). The V end was cut by 3 bases, the J end by 5 bases, with 4 bases between. The CDR3 length is 11 residues. CDR3 sequence (DNA): TGTGCCACCAGCAGGGGGACTGAAGCTTTCTTT. It is translated as CATSRGTEAFF.

This clone was recorded a few times. This chain uses TRBV4-1 with TRBJ1-4; D is unresolved. The CDR3 covers 14 residues. Germline CDR1 is MGHRA and CDR2 is YSYEKL. V lost 0 bases and J 10 bases, leaving 12 bases between the germline ends. CDR3 bases: TGCGCCAGCAGCCAAGATACGGTTTGGGGAAAACTGTTTTTT. Translated, it gives CASSQDTVWGKLFF.

This clone was detected once. The chain employs TRBV7-7 and TRBJ1-4; D not certain. The CDR3 is 13 amino acids. Germline V lookup: CDR1 SSHAT, CDR2 FNYEAQ (reference sequence). Between the trimmed V and J ends, which lost 6 bases and 5 bases, there was a span of 10 bases. The DNA of the CDR3 is TGTGCCAGCAGTCTGGGAGGCAATGAAAAACTGTTTTTT. Residues: CASSLGGNEKLFF. The variable domain in full, with the rest retrieved from reference TRBV7-7 and TRBJ1-4, is GAGVSQSPRYKVTKRGQDVTLRCDPISSHATLYWYQQALGQGPEFLTYFNYEAQPDKSGLPSDRFSAERPEGSISTLTIQRTEQRDSAMYRCASSLGGNEKLFFGSGTQLSVL.

V is TRBV5-1 and J is TRBJ2-1, with D possibly TRBD2 on 6 matching bases. CDR3 length equals 15 residues. Germline V gene data show CDR1 as SGHRS and CDR2 as YFSETQ. V shed 2 bases and J shed 1 base, with 10 bases lying between them. In nucleotides, the CDR3 is TGCGCCAGCAGCTTAACGGGGGAGTCCTACAATGAGCAGTTCTTC. Protein product: CASSLTGESYNEQFF.